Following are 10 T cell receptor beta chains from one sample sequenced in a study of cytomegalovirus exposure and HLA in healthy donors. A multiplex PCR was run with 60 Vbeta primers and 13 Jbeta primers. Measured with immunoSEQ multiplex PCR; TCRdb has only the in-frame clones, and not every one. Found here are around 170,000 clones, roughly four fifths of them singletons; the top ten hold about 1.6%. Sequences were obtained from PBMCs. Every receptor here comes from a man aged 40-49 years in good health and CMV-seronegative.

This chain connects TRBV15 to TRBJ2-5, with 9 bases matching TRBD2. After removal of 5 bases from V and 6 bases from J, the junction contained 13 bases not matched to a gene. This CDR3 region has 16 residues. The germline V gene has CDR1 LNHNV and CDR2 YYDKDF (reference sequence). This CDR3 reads CATSGLGTSLTKTQYF. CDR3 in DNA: TGTGCCACCAGCGGGTTGGGGACTAGCTTAACAAAGACCCAGTACTTC.

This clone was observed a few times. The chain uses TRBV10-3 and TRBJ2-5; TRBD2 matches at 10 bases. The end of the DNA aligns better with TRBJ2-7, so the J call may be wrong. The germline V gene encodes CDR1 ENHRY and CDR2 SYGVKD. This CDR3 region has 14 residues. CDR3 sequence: CATSSGRARYEQYF. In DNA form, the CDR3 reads TGTGCCACCTCGAGCGGGAGGGCCCGCTACGAGCAGTACTTC.

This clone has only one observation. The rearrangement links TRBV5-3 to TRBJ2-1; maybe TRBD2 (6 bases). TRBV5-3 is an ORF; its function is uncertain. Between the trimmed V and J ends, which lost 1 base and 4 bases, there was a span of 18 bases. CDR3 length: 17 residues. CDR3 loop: CARSLKVSGLPYNEQFF. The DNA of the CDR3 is TGTGCCAGAAGCTTGAAAGTGTCGGGACTCCCTTACAATGAGCAGTTCTTC.

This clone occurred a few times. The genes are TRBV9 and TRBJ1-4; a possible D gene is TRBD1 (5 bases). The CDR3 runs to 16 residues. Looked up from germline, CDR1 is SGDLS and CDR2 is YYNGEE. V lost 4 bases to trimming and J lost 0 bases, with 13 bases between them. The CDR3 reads CASSPTQGATNEKLFF. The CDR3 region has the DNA TGTGCCAGCAGCCCAACCCAGGGTGCAACTAATGAAAAACTGTTTTTT.

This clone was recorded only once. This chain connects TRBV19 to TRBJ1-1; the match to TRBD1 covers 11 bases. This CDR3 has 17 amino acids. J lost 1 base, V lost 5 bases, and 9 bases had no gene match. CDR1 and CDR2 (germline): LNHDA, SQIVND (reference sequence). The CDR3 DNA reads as TGTGCCAGTAGTCCCATTGGACAGGGGGCGGGGAACACTGAAGCTTTCTTT. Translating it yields CASSPIGQGAGNTEAFF.

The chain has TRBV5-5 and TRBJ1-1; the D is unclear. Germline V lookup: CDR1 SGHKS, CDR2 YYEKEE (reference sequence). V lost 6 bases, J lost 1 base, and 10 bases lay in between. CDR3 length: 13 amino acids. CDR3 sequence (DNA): TGTGCCAGCACCTCCGTCGGGAACACTGAAGCTTTCTTT. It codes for CASTSVGNTEAFF.

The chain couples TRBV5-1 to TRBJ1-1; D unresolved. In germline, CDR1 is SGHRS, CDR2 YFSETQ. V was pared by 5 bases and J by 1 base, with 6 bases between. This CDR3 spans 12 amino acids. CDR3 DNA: TGCGCCAGCAGGGCCCAGAACACTGAAGCTTTCTTT. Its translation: CASRAQNTEAFF.

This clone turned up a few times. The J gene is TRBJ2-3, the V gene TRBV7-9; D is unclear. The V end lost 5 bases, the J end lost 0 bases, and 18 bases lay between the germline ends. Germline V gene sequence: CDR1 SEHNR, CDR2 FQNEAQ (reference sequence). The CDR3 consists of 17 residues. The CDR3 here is CASSAVRNSLSTDTQYF. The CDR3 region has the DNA TGTGCCAGCAGCGCCGTGCGAAACTCCCTTAGCACAGATACGCAGTATTTT.

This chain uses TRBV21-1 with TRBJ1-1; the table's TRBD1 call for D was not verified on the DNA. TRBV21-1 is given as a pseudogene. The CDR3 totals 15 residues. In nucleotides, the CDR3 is TGTGCCAGCAGCAAAGTTAGCAGGGTTAACACTGAAGCTTTCTTT. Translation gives CASSKVSRVNTEAFF.

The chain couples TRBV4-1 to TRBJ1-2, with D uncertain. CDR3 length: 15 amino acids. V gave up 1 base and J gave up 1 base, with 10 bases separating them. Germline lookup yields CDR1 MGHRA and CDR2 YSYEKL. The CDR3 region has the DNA TGCGCCAGCAGCCAAGGTGCAGGCCATAACTATGGCTACACCTTC. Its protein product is CASSQGAGHNYGYTF.